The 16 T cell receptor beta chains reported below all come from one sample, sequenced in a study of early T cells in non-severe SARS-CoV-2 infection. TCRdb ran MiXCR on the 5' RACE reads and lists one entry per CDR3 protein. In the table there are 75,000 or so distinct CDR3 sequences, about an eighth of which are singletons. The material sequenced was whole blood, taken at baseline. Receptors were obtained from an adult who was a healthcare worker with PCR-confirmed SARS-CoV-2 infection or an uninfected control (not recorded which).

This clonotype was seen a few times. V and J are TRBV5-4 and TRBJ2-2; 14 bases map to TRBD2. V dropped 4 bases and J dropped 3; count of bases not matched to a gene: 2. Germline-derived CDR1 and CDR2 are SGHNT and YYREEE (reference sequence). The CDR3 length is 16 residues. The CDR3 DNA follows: TGTGCCAGCAGCCCGGGACTAGCGGGAGACACCGGGGAGCTGTTTTTT. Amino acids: CASSPGLAGDTGELFF.

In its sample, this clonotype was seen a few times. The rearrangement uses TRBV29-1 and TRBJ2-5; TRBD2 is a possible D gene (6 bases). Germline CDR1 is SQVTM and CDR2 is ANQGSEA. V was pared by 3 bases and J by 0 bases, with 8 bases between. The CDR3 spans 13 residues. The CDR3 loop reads CSVDRGNQETQYF. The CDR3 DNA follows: TGCAGCGTTGATCGGGGGAACCAAGAGACCCAGTACTTC.

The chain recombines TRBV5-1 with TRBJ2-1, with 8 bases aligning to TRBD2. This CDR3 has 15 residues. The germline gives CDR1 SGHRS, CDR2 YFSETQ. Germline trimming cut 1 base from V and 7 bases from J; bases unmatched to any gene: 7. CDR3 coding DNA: TGCGCCAGCAGCTTGACTAGCGGAGCCGGAAATGAGCAGTTCTTC. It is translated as CASSLTSGAGNEQFF.

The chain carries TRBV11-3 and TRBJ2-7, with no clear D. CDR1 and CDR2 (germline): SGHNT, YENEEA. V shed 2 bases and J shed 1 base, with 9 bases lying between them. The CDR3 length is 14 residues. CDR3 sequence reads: CASSLWAESYEQYF. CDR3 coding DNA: TGTGCCAGCAGCTTATGGGCGGAATCCTACGAGCAGTACTTC.

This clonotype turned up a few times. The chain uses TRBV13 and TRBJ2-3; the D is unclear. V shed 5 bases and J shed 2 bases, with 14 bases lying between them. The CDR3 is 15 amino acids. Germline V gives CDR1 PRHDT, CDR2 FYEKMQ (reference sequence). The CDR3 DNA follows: TGTGCCAGCAGCCAATCCGGAGCCTACACAGATACGCAGTATTTT. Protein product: CASSQSGAYTDTQYF.

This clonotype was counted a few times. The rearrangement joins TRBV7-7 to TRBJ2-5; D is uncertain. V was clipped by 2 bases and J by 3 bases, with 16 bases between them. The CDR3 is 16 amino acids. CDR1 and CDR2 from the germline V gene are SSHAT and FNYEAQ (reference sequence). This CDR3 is CASSLFMRHPKETQYF. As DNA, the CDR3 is TGTGCCAGCAGCTTATTTATGCGGCACCCAAAAGAGACCCAGTACTTC.

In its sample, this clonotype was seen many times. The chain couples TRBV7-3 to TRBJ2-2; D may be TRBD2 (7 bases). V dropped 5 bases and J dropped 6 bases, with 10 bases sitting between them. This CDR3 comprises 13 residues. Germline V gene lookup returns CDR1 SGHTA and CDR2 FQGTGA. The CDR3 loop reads CASSMRGPGELFF. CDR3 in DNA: TGTGCCAGCAGCATGCGGGGGCCCGGGGAGCTGTTTTTT.

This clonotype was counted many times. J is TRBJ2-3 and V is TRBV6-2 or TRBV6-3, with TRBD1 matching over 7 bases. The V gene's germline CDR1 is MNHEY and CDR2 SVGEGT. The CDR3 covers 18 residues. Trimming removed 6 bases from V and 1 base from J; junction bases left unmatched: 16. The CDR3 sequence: CASRGILTGLPGTDTQYF. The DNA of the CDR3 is TGTGCCAGCAGAGGGATACTGACAGGGCTTCCTGGCACAGATACGCAGTATTTT.

CDR3 coding DNA: TGCAGTGCTAGAGATCGGGCGGGCGCGCTTTTGGAGCAGTACTTC. It is translated as CSARDRAGALLEQYF. The V gene is TRBV20-1, the J gene TRBJ2-7; D might be TRBD2 (5 bases). CDR1 and CDR2 from the germline V gene are DFQATT and SNEGSKA (reference sequence). V lost 0 bases and J 7 bases, leaving 19 bases between the germline ends. This CDR3 spans 15 amino acids.

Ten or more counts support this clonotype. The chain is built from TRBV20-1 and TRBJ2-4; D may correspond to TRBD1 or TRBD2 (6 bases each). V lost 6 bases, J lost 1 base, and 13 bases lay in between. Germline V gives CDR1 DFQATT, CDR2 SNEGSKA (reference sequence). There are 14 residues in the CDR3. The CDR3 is CSASQGRAKNIQYF. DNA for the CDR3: TGCAGTGCATCGCAGGGGAGGGCCAAAAACATTCAGTACTTC.

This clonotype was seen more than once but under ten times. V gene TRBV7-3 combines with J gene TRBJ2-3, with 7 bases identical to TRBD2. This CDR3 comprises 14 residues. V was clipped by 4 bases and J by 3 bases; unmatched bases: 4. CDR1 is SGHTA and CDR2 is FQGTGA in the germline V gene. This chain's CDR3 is CASSSSGLTDTQYF. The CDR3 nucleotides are TGTGCCAGCAGCTCCTCGGGACTAACAGATACGCAGTATTTT.

The CDR3 spells CASSSADNLYNEQFF. The CDR3 bases are TGTGCCAGCAGTTCAGCCGACAACCTCTACAATGAGCAGTTCTTC. The chain carries TRBV27 and TRBJ2-1; D gene ambiguous. The CDR3 runs to 15 residues. Germline CDR1 is MNHEY and CDR2 is SMNVEV (reference sequence). V gave up 4 bases and J gave up 3 bases, with 13 bases separating them.

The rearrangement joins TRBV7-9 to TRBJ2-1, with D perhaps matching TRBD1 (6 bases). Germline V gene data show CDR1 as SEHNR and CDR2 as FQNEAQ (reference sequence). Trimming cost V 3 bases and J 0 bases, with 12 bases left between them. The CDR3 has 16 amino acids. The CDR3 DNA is TGTGCCAGCAGCTTCAGGGGCCGCAGCTCCTACAATGAGCAGTTCTTC. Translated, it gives CASSFRGRSSYNEQFF.

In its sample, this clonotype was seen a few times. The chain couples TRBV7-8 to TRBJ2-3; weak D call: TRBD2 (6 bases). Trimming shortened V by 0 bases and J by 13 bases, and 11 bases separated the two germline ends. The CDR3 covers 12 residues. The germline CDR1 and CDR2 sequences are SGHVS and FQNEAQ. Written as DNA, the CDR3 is TGTGCCAGCAGCTTAGCGGGCCGGGGGAAGTATTTT. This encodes CASSLAGRGKYF.

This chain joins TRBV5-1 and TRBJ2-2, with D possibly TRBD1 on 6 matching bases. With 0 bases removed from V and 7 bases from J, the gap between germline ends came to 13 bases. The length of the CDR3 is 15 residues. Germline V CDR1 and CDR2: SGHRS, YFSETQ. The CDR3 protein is CASSLVARGSGELFF. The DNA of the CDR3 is TGCGCCAGCAGCTTGGTTGCCAGGGGTAGCGGGGAGCTGTTTTTT.

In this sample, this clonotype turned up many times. The CDR3 DNA is TGTGCCAGCAGTATAACCGGGGAGCTGTTTTTT. As protein: CASSITGELFF. The chain has TRBV2 and TRBJ2-2; the D is unclear. The V gene lost 5 bases and the J gene lost 5 bases, with 3 bases spanning the gap. Germline loops: CDR1 SNHLY, CDR2 FYNNEI. There are 11 residues in the CDR3.